The 10 T cell receptor beta chains presented below share a single source sample, sequenced in a study of T-cell memory formation after mild COVID-19. In TCRdb, the 5' RACE reads were re-called with MiXCR into one record per CDR3 protein. This table holds around 530,000 distinct CDR3 sequences, less than 25% found once. The source material was PBMCs or a T cell subset sorted from them (not recorded which). The receptors come from an adult woman who had mild COVID-19 (a few samples of this study predate the infection). Cell type and time point are not known.

This clonotype has just a few counts. The chain links TRBV12-3 or TRBV12-4 to TRBJ2-1; D ambiguous. The CDR3 contains 12 residues. Deletions cut 7 bases from V and 9 bases from J, with 13 bases between. The CDR3 loop is CASTGEWSEQFF. The CDR3 nucleotides read TGTGCCAGCACTGGCGAGTGGAGTGAGCAGTTCTTC.

This clonotype turned up a few times. The V call is TRBV5-1, the J call TRBJ2-6; D is possibly TRBD1 (6 bases). This CDR3 spans 17 amino acids. V lost 0 bases to trimming and J lost 0 bases, with 10 bases between them. Per germline, CDR1 SGHRS and CDR2 YFSETQ. CDR3 coding DNA: TGCGCCAGCAGCTTGGAAACAGGGCTCTCTGGGGCCAACGTCCTGACTTTC. The encoded protein is CASSLETGLSGANVLTF.

This clonotype was detected a few times. This sequence joins TRBV5-1 and TRBJ2-2, with D unresolved. Trimming cost V 0 bases and J 5 bases, with 11 bases left between them. The CDR3 is 15 amino acids. Germline CDR1 and CDR2: SGHRS and YFSETQ. The CDR3 here is CASSLVVAGTGELFF. CDR3 in DNA: TGCGCCAGCAGCTTGGTTGTAGCTGGAACCGGGGAGCTGTTTTTT.

This clonotype was counted between two and nine times. The gene calls are TRBV12-3 or TRBV12-4 and TRBJ1-4, with no clear D. Deletions cut 1 base from V and 3 bases from J, with 15 bases between. The CDR3 contains 17 residues. The CDR3 here is CASSLVGGLRANEKLFF. The CDR3 nucleotides are TGTGCCAGCAGTTTAGTGGGAGGGTTAAGGGCTAATGAAAAACTGTTTTTT.

The chain has TRBV7-9 and TRBJ1-3; D gene ambiguous. Germline V gene data show CDR1 as SEHNR and CDR2 as FQNEAQ (reference sequence). The CDR3 sequence is 12 residues long. Trimming took 6 bases from V and 9 from J, leaving 12 bases between them. The CDR3 DNA is TGTGCCAGCAGGTTATCGGAGACCACCATATATTTT. Translation gives CASRLSETTIYF.

The chain combines TRBV6-5 with TRBJ1-1; 11 bases line up with TRBD1. This CDR3 region has 15 residues. Per the germline V gene, CDR1 is MNHEY and CDR2 is SVGAGI. V lost 0 bases, J lost 10 bases, and 7 bases stayed unmatched. CDR3 nucleotide sequence: TGTGCCAGCAGTTACTCACTTCTGGACAGGGGGCTAGCTTTCTTT. Protein sequence: CASSYSLLDRGLAFF.

In this sample, this clonotype turned up a few times. CDR3 loop: CASSYSSGTPRYEQYF. The CDR3 region has the DNA TGTGCCAGCAGTTACTCCTCAGGCACGCCACGCTACGAGCAGTACTTC. The chain carries TRBV6-6 and TRBJ2-7, with unresolved D. Looked up from germline, CDR1 is MNHNY and CDR2 is SVGAGI (reference sequence). The CDR3 extends over 16 amino acids. Trimming cost V 0 bases and J 3 bases, with 15 bases left between them.

This clonotype was counted a few times. The gene calls are TRBV19 and TRBJ2-6; D may correspond to TRBD1 or TRBD2 (6 bases each). Germline lookup yields CDR1 LNHDA and CDR2 SQIVND (reference sequence). CDR3 length equals 14 residues. Trimming pared 9 bases from V and 4 bases from J, leaving 13 bases between. The DNA for the CDR3 is TGTGCCAGCCAGGGGACTCCAGGGGCCAACGTCCTGACTTTC. Translation: CASQGTPGANVLTF.

This clonotype came up a few times. The chain joins TRBV12-3 or TRBV12-4 to TRBJ2-1, with 7 bases fitting TRBD2. V was pared by 2 bases and J by 7 bases, with 8 bases of the junction left unmatched. This CDR3 spans 15 amino acids. The CDR3 is CASSLNRRGMNEQFF. The CDR3 DNA is TGTGCCAGCAGTTTAAATAGGCGGGGGATGAATGAGCAGTTCTTC.

The CDR3 DNA sequence: TGTGCCAGCAGGGTAGTTTTTTCAGGGCCTACCGGGGAGCTGTTTTTT. It specifies CASRVVFSGPTGELFF. The chain has TRBV6-1 and TRBJ2-2; possible D gene TRBD1, 5 bases. The germline V gene encodes CDR1 MNHNS and CDR2 SASEGT. The CDR3 runs 16 residues. V was pared by 6 bases and J by 5 bases, with 19 bases between.